This TCR beta chain was identified in a study of T cell changes during pregnancy in multiple sclerosis. The CDR3 extends over 15 amino acids. From germline, CDR1 is MRHNA and CDR2 SNTAGT. Trimming cost V 3 bases and J 1 base, with 13 bases left between them. Assay: immunoSEQ multiplex PCR; the TCRdb copy retains only in-frame clones and omits some. The sample consists of about 66,000 clones, less than 95% of them appearing once. The chain employs TRBV6-4 and TRBJ2-7, with D possibly being TRBD2 (6 bases). The material was peripheral blood, obtained in the third trimester of pregnancy. This clonotype originated in a female donor with multiple sclerosis, enrolled in a pregnancy study. The CDR3 region is CASSELGGESYEQYF. CDR3 bases: TGTGCCAGCAGTGAACTTGGCGGGGAGTCCTACGAGCAGTACTTC.